This note documents a single T cell receptor (beta chain) sequence. The antigen is undetermined. The germline V and J ends were trimmed by 8 bases and 4 bases, with 18 bases remaining between them. Germline V gene sequence: CDR1 SGHTA, CDR2 FQGNSA. The CDR3 contains 15 residues. This sample is part of a study of a mutant IDH1 vaccine in newly diagnosed glioma. Study overall: Vaccine dosing followed radiotherapy by 4-6 weeks, or accompanied temozolomide cycles.

As to time point: week 47, end of study. Every single dose of the vaccine, 300 ug of mutant IDH1 20-mer peptide, came with topical imiquimod. Using immunoSEQ multiplex PCR, the repertoire was profiled, and TCRdb retains in-frame clones only, with some absent. The sample has 77,000 or so clones, roughly four fifths seen once. The TCR sequence derives from a man aged 35-49 years with glioma. The sequencing used PBMCs, collected from a glioma patient whose treatment included an IDH1 peptide vaccine. This sequence joins TRBV7-2 and TRBJ2-1; possible D gene TRBD2, 6 bases. The CDR3 is CASATSPLAYNEQFF. DNA of the CDR3: TGTGCCAGCGCCACTAGTCCCCTAGCGTACAATGAGCAGTTCTTC.